Sequencing of this T cell receptor (beta chain) was carried out in a study of blood T cell repertoires in COVID-19. Sequenced by immunoSEQ multiplex PCR; TCRdb stores in-frame clones only, minus some. The profile covers about 82,000 clones, with about four fifths appearing a single time and approximately 12% taken by the ten largest. CDR1 KGHSH and CDR2 LQKENI come from the germline V gene. This CDR3 comprises 15 residues. V lost 4 bases to trimming and J lost 3 bases, with 13 bases between them. The chain has TRBV18 and TRBJ1-5; TRBD1 is a possible D gene (5 bases). The sequence derives from a woman aged 40-49 years with active or convalescent COVID-19. The sample taken for sequencing was peripheral blood. The CDR3 DNA reads as TGTGCCAGCTCACGGGCACAGGCGAACAATCAGCCCCAGCATTTT. Protein: CASSRAQANNQPQHF.